The sequence of this T cell receptor (beta chain) was determined in a study of blood T cell repertoires in COVID-19. About the study: Whether acute or convalescent, the COVID-19 samples came from the United States, Italy and Spain. Nucleic acid was either cDNA or gDNA, and it came from T cells, B-cell-depleted T cells, or PBMCs.

CDR3 length equals 13 residues. In germline, CDR1 is SGHRS, CDR2 YFSETQ. The V end lost 8 bases, the J end lost 0 bases, and 9 bases lay between the germline ends. Under the authors' procedure: Estimated nucleated cell counts came from reference gene primer amplification. Sequencing was performed with immunoSEQ multiplex PCR; in TCRdb, only in-frame clones are kept and a portion is missing. From that table come the V and J calls and clone size; the DNA was used to work out D and trimming. The sample contains more than 90,000 clones, around 85% of which appear only once. The J gene is TRBJ1-3, the V gene TRBV5-1; D is possibly TRBD1 (6 bases). The sample consisted of peripheral blood. This receptor was taken from a man of 80 years or more with acute or convalescent COVID-19. CDR3 loop: CASSQGSGNTIYF. As DNA, the CDR3 is TGCGCCAGTTCACAGGGCTCTGGAAACACCATATATTTT.